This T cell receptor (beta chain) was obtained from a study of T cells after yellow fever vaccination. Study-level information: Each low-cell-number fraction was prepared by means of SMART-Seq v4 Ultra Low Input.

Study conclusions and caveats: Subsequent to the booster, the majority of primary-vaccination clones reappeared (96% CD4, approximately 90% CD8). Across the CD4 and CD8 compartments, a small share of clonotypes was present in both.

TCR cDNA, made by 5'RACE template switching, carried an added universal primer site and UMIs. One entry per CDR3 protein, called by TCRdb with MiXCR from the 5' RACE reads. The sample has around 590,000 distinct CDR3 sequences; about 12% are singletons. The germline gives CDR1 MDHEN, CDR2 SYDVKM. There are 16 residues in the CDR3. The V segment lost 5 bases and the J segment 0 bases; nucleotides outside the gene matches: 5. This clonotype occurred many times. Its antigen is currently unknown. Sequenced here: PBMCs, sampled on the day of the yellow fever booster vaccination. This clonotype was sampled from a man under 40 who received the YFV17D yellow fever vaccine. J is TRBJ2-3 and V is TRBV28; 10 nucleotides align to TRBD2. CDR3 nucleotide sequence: TGTGCCAGCAGTCCGGGACTAGCGTCTAGCACAGATACGCAGTATTTT. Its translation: CASSPGLASSTDTQYF.